The next 13 T cell receptor beta chains were all read from a single sample in a study of metastatic and nonmetastatic thyroid tumors. Via MiXCR, TCRdb re-called the PCR reads. This sample has fewer than 20,000 clones, with approximately 23% found just once. Each patient came to thyroid surgery without any prior treatment (of any kind). The specimen was adjacent normal tissue. The receptors stem from a female donor with papillary thyroid cancer or a benign thyroid nodule (not recorded which). Some clones in this sample may be carry-over from other donors' samples.

This clone was counted ten times or more. This chain joins TRBV6-1 and TRBJ2-6; D may be TRBD1 or TRBD2 (5 bases each). The CDR3 covers 16 residues. The germline V and J ends were trimmed by 5 bases and 3 bases, with 14 bases remaining between them. Looked up from germline, CDR1 is MNHNS and CDR2 is SASEGT. DNA of the CDR3: TGTGCCAGCAGTTCGGGACCTCGGGGTGGGGCCAACGTCCTGACTTTC. It codes for CASSSGPRGGANVLTF.

This clone occurred a few times. This chain links TRBV6-1 with TRBJ1-1, with a weak D call TRBD1 (6 bases). Trimming removed 2 bases at V and 9 bases at J, with 19 bases between. Germline V CDR1 and CDR2: MNHNS, SASEGT. This CDR3 spans 15 amino acids. The CDR3 nucleotides read TGTGCCAGCAGTGAACCCGTGGACAGTCCAGAAAAAGCTTTCTTT. Amino acid sequence: CASSEPVDSPEKAFF.

This clone was seen many times. The chain has TRBV4-1 and TRBJ2-1; D tentatively reads TRBD1 or TRBD2 (5 bases each). This CDR3 has 14 amino acids. Between the trimmed V and J ends, which lost 3 bases and 8 bases, there was a span of 14 bases. Germline V gives CDR1 MGHRA, CDR2 YSYEKL. CDR3 sequence reads: CASSHPTRGDEQFF. Written as DNA, the CDR3 is TGCGCCAGCAGCCACCCGACGAGGGGCGATGAGCAGTTCTTC.

Of note for this clone: At one end the junction does not follow the germline gene, possibly because of a read error. The chain carries TRBV28 and TRBJ1-2, with no clear D. The germline V gene has CDR1 MDHEN and CDR2 SYDVKM. The CDR3 is 13 amino acids. The CDR3 DNA reads as TGTGCCAGCAGACTAACTACACGCTATGTCTACACCTTC. It is translated as CASRLTTRYVYTF.

Of note for this clone: This clone may be a read error of a much larger clone one base away. The conserved phenylalanine or tryptophan normally closing the CDR3 is absent here, so this likely arose from a read error. The chain has TRBV3-1 and TRBJ2-5; 12 bases agree with TRBD1. The CDR3 totals 17 residues. Trimming took 1 base from V and 5 from J; bases not matched to a gene: 8. CDR1 and CDR2 (germline): LGHDT, YNNKEL (reference sequence). The CDR3 reads CASSQAVGQGASETQYL. Here the CDR3 DNA reads TGTGCCAGCAGCCAAGCAGTGGGACAGGGGGCTTCGGAGACCCAGTACCTC.

This clone was picked up a small number of times. Its ends do not fully match the called genes, so a read error is possible. The chain combines TRBV28 with TRBJ2-3; TRBD2 might be the D (6 bases). Germline CDR1 is MDHEN and CDR2 is SYDVKM. This CDR3 has 17 residues. In nucleotides, the CDR3 is TGTGCCAGCATTTTAATTCTCGGCGGGATGTGCACAGATACTCAGTATTTT. It specifies CASILILGGMCTDTQYF.

This clone rates as medium-sized. The chain uses TRBV6-1 and TRBJ1-5, with D hard to call. The CDR3 totals 13 residues. V gave up 9 bases and J gave up 2 bases, with 11 bases separating them. Germline CDR1 MNHNS, CDR2 SASEGT. This chain's CDR3 is CASQRDGNQPQHF. In nucleotides, the CDR3 is TGTGCCAGTCAAAGGGATGGCAATCAGCCCCAGCATTTT.

This clone is medium-sized. The V call is TRBV6-1, the J call TRBJ2-4; D is possibly TRBD1 or TRBD2 (5 bases each). The CDR3 consists of 16 residues. The V end lost 1 base, the J end lost 5 bases, and 15 bases lay between the germline ends. From germline, CDR1 is MNHNS and CDR2 SASEGT. In nucleotides, the CDR3 is TGTGCCAGCAGTGAAGTATACCGGGACGGTCAAAACATTCAGTACTTC. Translated, it gives CASSEVYRDGQNIQYF.

As for this clone: This CDR3 fails to terminate in the conserved phenylalanine or tryptophan, so it likely reflects a read error. No DNA is shown, since the ends of the CDR3 on it are uncertain; the CDR3 is the one TCRdb lists. V and J are TRBV6-2 or TRBV6-3 and TRBJ1-5. Germline values: CDR1 MNHEY, CDR2 SVGEGT. The CDR3 is 13 residues long, counting both termini. The CDR3 reads CASSYSVNQPHHL.

This clone showed up many times. The chain joins TRBV7-1 to TRBJ2-2, with 14 positions matching TRBD2. TRBV7-1 counts as an open reading frame of uncertain function. V was pared by 5 bases and J by 3 bases, with 14 bases of the junction left unmatched. The CDR3 is 20 amino acids. CDR3 nucleotide sequence: TGTGCCAGCAGCGCAGAGGTTGCGGGACTAGCGGGAGAGGACACCGGGGAGCTGTTTTTT. Protein: CASSAEVAGLAGEDTGELFF.

In its sample, this clone ranks as medium-sized. The chain carries TRBV11-1 and TRBJ2-7, with TRBD2 matching 10 bases. Germline loops: CDR1 SGHAT, CDR2 FQDESV (reference sequence). This CDR3 is built from 14 residues. The V gene end was trimmed by 3 bases and the J gene end by 4 bases; junction bases not matched to a gene: 3. The CDR3 reads CASSFLAGEYEQYF. The CDR3 coding sequence is TGTGCCAGCAGCTTCCTAGCGGGAGAATACGAGCAGTACTTC.

This clone qualifies as medium-sized. V usage is TRBV20-1 and J usage is TRBJ2-7; 9 bases map to TRBD2. The V gene's germline CDR1 is DFQATT and CDR2 SNEGSKA (reference sequence). The CDR3 sequence is 13 residues long. V lost 7 bases and J lost 5; bases outside the gene matches: 9. The CDR3 region is CSVIGGRDNEQYF. The DNA of the CDR3 is TGCAGTGTAATCGGCGGGAGGGATAACGAGCAGTACTTC.

This clone was detected many times. The chain is built from TRBV7-9 and TRBJ2-7; 8 nucleotides line up with TRBD1. The germline V gene has CDR1 SEHNR and CDR2 FQNEAQ (reference sequence). After removal of 5 bases from V and 2 bases from J, the junction contained 11 bases not matched to a gene. The CDR3 consists of 16 residues. The CDR3: CASSTRRGQGAYEQYF. For the CDR3, the DNA is TGTGCCAGCAGCACCCGTCGAGGACAGGGTGCCTACGAGCAGTACTTC.